This T cell receptor beta chain was observed in a study of shared clonotypes between healthy human individuals. Unsorted samples drew genomic DNA from approximately 90 million PBMCs. Details on this clone: The sample has other DNA sequences that encode this CDR3 too.

How the authors handled the data: Filtering differed because ImmunoSEQ produced junction-only sequences that carried no quality scores. The data were produced by immunoSEQ multiplex PCR, yet TCRdb's version contains in-frame clones alone and is incomplete. The V and J calls and the clone size are those of that table, but D and trimming were determined from the DNA. The profile shows under 600,000 clones, about 80% of them singletons. This CDR3 has 14 residues. With 2 bases clipped from V and 3 bases from J, the junction kept 0 bases outside the gene matches. The germline V gene has CDR1 SEHNR and CDR2 FQNEAQ (reference sequence).

The V call is TRBV7-9, the J call TRBJ2-1; 8 bases map to TRBD2. The clonotype originates from a woman between 40 and 55 years old in good health. Some clones in this sample may be carry-over from other donors' samples. The sequencing input was PBMCs. CDR3 nucleotides: TGTGCCAGCAGCTTAAGCGGGAGCTACAATGAGCAGTTCTTC. Protein: CASSLSGSYNEQFF.